Listed below are T cell receptor beta chains from one sample, sequenced in a study of early T cells in non-severe SARS-CoV-2 infection. TCRdb re-analysed the 5' RACE reads in MiXCR, keeping a single row per CDR3 protein. The sample consists of about 70,000 distinct CDR3 sequences, over 3.5% of them appearing once. The sample in question was whole blood, obtained at baseline. These receptors all come from an adult who was a healthcare worker with PCR-confirmed SARS-CoV-2 infection or an uninfected control (not recorded which). The donor label of this sample is uncertain. Both conserved end residues are trimmed from each CDR3.

J gene	V gene	CDR3 protein
TRBJ1-5	TRBV28	SLGLVGTGSLNQPQH
TRBJ1-6	TRBV4-3	ASSQTSGTGGNSPLH
TRBJ1-1	TRBV5-6	ASSPDRVMNTEAF
TRBJ1-1	TRBV28	ASSFRGAWEAF
TRBJ2-3	TRBV19	ASSGTSGPTDTQY
TRBJ1-5	TRBV6-5	ASSYGAENQPQH
TRBJ2-7	TRBV9	ASSFRDSSYEQY
TRBJ2-3	TRBV7-3	ASSLTGFSGGTDTQY
TRBJ2-5	TRBV12-3/TRBV12-4	ASSRYAGTIKETQY
TRBJ2-5	TRBV20-1	SARNRLAGIQETQY
TRBJ1-4	TRBV10-1	ASSARDRDRKLF
TRBJ1-1	TRBV28	ASSFRRNLDFNTEAF
TRBJ1-1	TRBV28	ASSFRGDRGVTEAF
TRBJ2-1	TRBV9	ASSSSGSSYNEQF
TRBJ1-5	TRBV7-9	ASSLVNSGSTQH
TRBJ2-1	TRBV4-2	ASSPDRPQGDLYNEQF
TRBJ2-7	TRBV6-5	ASSYGSGTGGSYEQY
TRBJ2-6	TRBV2	ASRDRFSGANVLT
TRBJ1-6	TRBV6-5	ASSYSRQGAHNSPLH
TRBJ1-4	TRBV18	ASSPREQSRTNEKLF
TRBJ2-2	TRBV7-8	ASSLSASGPSHTGELF
TRBJ2-2	TRBV19	ASRLPLLLGAGVPVTGELF
TRBJ2-3	TRBV12-3/TRBV12-4	ASSVGTSGLTDTQY
TRBJ2-1	TRBV7-2	ASSSTGTPLF
TRBJ2-5	TRBV7-9	ASSLLPGGRETQY
TRBJ1-5	TRBV29-1	SIRTGGNQPQH
TRBJ2-1	TRBV20-1	SARWRGVGSYNEQF
TRBJ2-2	TRBV29-1	SVEGDGNTGELF
TRBJ1-2	TRBV12-2	ASRRTLGIYGYT
TRBJ1-1	TRBV5-4	ASSFQGGAEAF
TRBJ1-1	TRBV28	ASRSRKGPTEAF
TRBJ1-4	TRBV28	ASSSRGTTNEKLF
TRBJ2-3	TRBV9	ASSPPWTSGGAGTDTQY
TRBJ2-3	TRBV30	AWSQGGTGTDTQY
TRBJ2-3	TRBV5-1	ASSRDFADTQY
TRBJ1-1	TRBV11-2	ASSLGVWQLNAAF
TRBJ1-5	TRBV5-1	ASLPRNQPQH
TRBJ2-7	TRBV5-5	ASSLQNYEQY
TRBJ1-1	TRBV20-1	SATPPTGEGPEAF
TRBJ2-4	TRBV19	ASSINSENIQY
TRBJ1-1	TRBV30	AWDPQGSNAEAF
TRBJ1-1	TRBV19	ASSNGGRNTEAF
TRBJ2-7	TRBV7-6	ASSSPDRYEQY
TRBJ2-1	TRBV10-1	ASSVPGASYNEQF
TRBJ2-3	TRBV18	ASSPVRETDTQY
TRBJ2-4	TRBV7-9	ASSTERVRYPGDIQY